These 32 T cell receptor beta chains were all obtained from the same sample, sequenced in a study of regulatory T cells in long-lasting Graves disease. Sample time point: persistent/refractory GD, antithyroid drugs over 5 years with positive TRAb. Extracted RNA from PBMCs served as the source of the TCR library. For TCR beta, libraries came from iRepertoire HTBI primers and Arm-PCR of CDR3 regions. TCRdb re-derived calls from the multiplex PCR reads in MiXCR, one entry per CDR3 protein. The table has 600,000 to 800,000 distinct CDR3 sequences, about 30% seen once. Sequenced here: peripheral blood mononuclear cells (PBMCs), sampled when the disease was refractory, from a patient treated with antithyroid drugs. These receptors originate from a female donor with Graves disease.

V usage is TRBV30 and J usage is TRBJ1-1; D ambiguous. Germline V gene data show CDR1 as GTSNPN and CDR2 as SVGIG (reference sequence). The CDR3 sequence is 11 residues long. V dropped 1 base and J dropped 5 bases, with 5 bases sitting between them. CDR3 loop: CAWSAPTEAFF. The CDR3 DNA is TGTGCCTGGAGTGCCCCGACTGAAGCTTTCTTT.

This clonotype was detected a few times. CDR3 bases: TGCAGTGCTAGAGATAGCAGAAAACAGAACACTGAAGCTTTCTTT. Amino acid sequence: CSARDSRKQNTEAFF. The chain employs TRBV20-1 and TRBJ1-1; D remains ambiguous. CDR3 length: 15 amino acids. The germline V gene has CDR1 DFQATT and CDR2 SNEGSKA (reference sequence). V gave up 0 bases and J gave up 1 base, with 12 bases separating them.

This clonotype occurred a few times. The chain recombines TRBV11-2 with TRBJ2-4; D not resolved. The CDR3 runs 15 residues. V lost 7 bases and J 0 bases, leaving 13 bases between the germline ends. The germline CDR1 and CDR2 sequences are SGHAT and FQNNGV. The CDR3 region has the DNA TGTGCCAGCAACACAGTGGCCCTAGCCAAAAACATTCAGTACTTC. Its translation is CASNTVALAKNIQYF.

In its sample, this clonotype was seen once. The chain recombines TRBV29-1 with TRBJ1-1; a weak D match, TRBD1 (5 bases). V was clipped by 5 bases and J by 7 bases, with 20 bases between them. This CDR3 region has 14 residues. Germline V lookup: CDR1 SQVTM, CDR2 ANQGSEA. CDR3 region: CSVLQRDRLIEAFF. The CDR3, as DNA: TGCAGCGTTCTGCAACGGGACCGACTGATTGAAGCTTTCTTT.

In its sample, this clonotype was seen many times. The chain recombines TRBV11-2 with TRBJ2-7; 10 nucleotides line up with TRBD1. CDR1 is SGHAT, CDR2 FQNNGV, per germline. V lost 5 bases and J lost 3; bases outside the gene matches: 10. CDR3 length: 16 residues. Here the CDR3 reads CASSTAPGQGIYEQYF. In nucleotides, the CDR3 is TGTGCCAGCAGCACAGCCCCGGGACAGGGGATCTACGAGCAGTACTTC.

This clonotype was recorded at least ten times. For the CDR3, the DNA is TGTGCCAGCAGTGAAGGAGGGGATTCTAACTATGGCTACACCTTC. Protein sequence: CASSEGGDSNYGYTF. This sequence joins TRBV2 and TRBJ1-2, with D possibly TRBD1 on 5 matching bases. Trimming took off 1 base at V and 0 bases at J, with 9 bases between the two ends. The germline V gene encodes CDR1 SNHLY and CDR2 FYNNEI. The CDR3 is made up of 15 amino acids. Filled out from reference TRBV2 and TRBJ1-2, the complete variable domain reads EPEVTQTPSHQVTQMGQEVILRCVPISNHLYFYWYRQILGQKVEFLVSFYNNEISEKSEIFDDQFSVERPDGSNFTLKIRSTKLEDSAMYFCASSEGGDSNYGYTFGSGTRLTVV.

For the CDR3, the DNA is TGTGCCAGCAGCTACGGGACAGGGGACGAGCAGTACTTC. Protein: CASSYGTGDEQYF. The chain combines TRBV11-2 with TRBJ2-7; 10 positions match TRBD1. The CDR3 extends over 13 amino acids. Germline V lookup: CDR1 SGHAT, CDR2 FQNNGV. Trimming cost V 4 bases and J 5 bases; bases outside gene matches: 2. The full variable domain, with the rest looked up from reference TRBV11-2 and TRBJ2-7, is EAGVAQSPRYKIIEKRQSVAFWCNPISGHATLYWYQQILGQGPKLLIQFQNNGVVDDSQLPKDRFSAERLKGVDSTLKIQPAKLEDSAVYLCASSYGTGDEQYFGPGTRLTVT.

The rearrangement links TRBV30 to TRBJ2-5; D perhaps matches TRBD2 (6 bases). CDR3 size: 16 residues. V was trimmed by 2 bases and J by 5 bases, leaving 21 bases between them. The germline V gene has CDR1 GTSNPN and CDR2 SVGIG (reference sequence). CDR3 residues: CAWSLWGRPPSETQYF. CDR3 DNA: TGTGCCTGGAGTTTATGGGGGAGGCCTCCCAGTGAGACCCAGTACTTC.

The chain combines TRBV20-1 with TRBJ1-4; TRBD1 aligns across 10 bases. The CDR3 loop spans 14 amino acids. The V gene's germline CDR1 is DFQATT and CDR2 SNEGSKA (reference sequence). The V gene end was trimmed by 2 bases and the J gene end by 7 bases; junction bases not matched to a gene: 4. CDR3 sequence: CSARTGTGAEKLFF. CDR3 nucleotide sequence: TGCAGTGCTAGAACCGGGACAGGGGCTGAAAAACTGTTTTTT.

This clonotype has a count of ten or more. The chain's CDR3 is CASSFDMPGYGYTF. CDR3 coding DNA: TGTGCCAGCAGTTTTGACATGCCTGGGTATGGCTACACCTTC. The rearrangement joins TRBV12-3 or TRBV12-4 to TRBJ1-2; D gene uncertain. The CDR3 is made up of 14 amino acids. V lost 3 bases to trimming and J lost 5 bases, with 13 bases between them.

This clonotype has a handful of counts. The CDR3, as DNA: TGTGCTAGTGTCGGACTTCCCGGGGAGCTGTTTTTT. The encoded protein is CASVGLPGELFF. This rearrangement joins TRBV12-5 to TRBJ2-2; a possible D gene is TRBD2 (5 bases). Trimming took off 7 bases at V and 6 bases at J, with 9 bases between the two ends. CDR1 and CDR2 (germline): LGHNT, FRNRAP. The CDR3 totals 12 residues.

This rearrangement joins TRBV3-1 to TRBJ1-1; D is perhaps TRBD1 (6 bases). V lost 3 bases to trimming and J lost 6 bases, with 14 bases between them. CDR1 and CDR2 from the germline V gene are LGHDT and YNNKEL (reference sequence). The length of the CDR3 is 14 residues. The CDR3 here is CASSHTGYRAEAFF. The DNA of the CDR3 is TGTGCCAGCAGCCACACAGGGTATCGGGCTGAAGCTTTCTTT.

This chain uses TRBV5-1 with TRBJ1-1, with D tentatively TRBD1 (6 bases). CDR1 SGHRS and CDR2 YFSETQ come from the germline V gene. V gave up 0 bases and J gave up 1 base, with 16 bases separating them. This CDR3 has 17 residues. CDR3 nucleotides: TGCGCCAGCAGCTTGGGGGGGGGTACAGGGACGAACACTGAAGCTTTCTTT. Its translation is CASSLGGGTGTNTEAFF.

This clonotype has just a few counts. The chain carries TRBV28 and TRBJ1-5; the D is unclear. Germline values: CDR1 MDHEN, CDR2 SYDVKM. V lost 2 bases, J lost 6 bases, and 14 bases lay in between. The CDR3 totals 15 residues. The CDR3 DNA sequence: TGTGCCAGCAGTTTACGAGGGTTCACCAGTCAGCCCCAGCATTTT. Amino acids: CASSLRGFTSQPQHF. Complete variable domain (other parts from reference TRBV28 and TRBJ1-5): DVKVTQSSRYLVKRTGEKVFLECVQDMDHENMFWYRQDPGLGLRLIYFSYDVKMKEKGDIPEGYSVSREKKERFSLILESASTNQTSMYLCASSLRGFTSQPQHFGDGTRLSIL.

A few counts support this clonotype. The junction departs from germline at one end; a sequencing error may be responsible. The V and J genes are TRBV5-1 and TRBJ1-6; maybe TRBD1 (5 bases). From germline, CDR1 is SGHRS and CDR2 YFSETQ. There are 16 residues in the CDR3. CDR3 in DNA: TGCGCCAGCAGCTTGGCGCAGGGAGTATCAGCTTCACCCCCCCACTTT. Its protein is CASSLAQGVSASPPHF.

The chain uses TRBV5-4 and TRBJ2-5; no firm D call. The CDR3 is 15 amino acids. Germline lookup yields CDR1 SGHNT and CDR2 YYREEE (reference sequence). V lost 0 bases, J lost 2 bases, and 11 bases lay in between. The CDR3 here is CASSLAPGRQETQYF. CDR3 DNA sequence: TGTGCCAGCAGCTTGGCCCCAGGCAGACAAGAGACCCAGTACTTC.

This clonotype has only a few counts. This chain links TRBV20-1 with TRBJ1-6; 9 nucleotides align to TRBD1. J was trimmed by 8 bases and V by 5 bases; bases with no gene match: 7. CDR3 length: 14 amino acids. Germline CDR1 is DFQATT and CDR2 is SNEGSKA (reference sequence). CDR3 in DNA: TGCAGTGCTCCTCCGGGACAGGGCGATTCACCCCTCCACTTT. As protein: CSAPPGQGDSPLHF.

This clonotype was found a few times. V and J are TRBV7-9 and TRBJ2-2, with 11 bases aligning to TRBD1. In germline, CDR1 is SEHNR, CDR2 FQNEAQ (reference sequence). Germline trimming cut 1 base from V and 2 bases from J; bases unmatched to any gene: 9. The length of the CDR3 is 19 residues. This chain's CDR3 is CASSLEAPGTGGNTGELFF. The CDR3 coding sequence is TGTGCCAGCAGCTTAGAAGCTCCCGGGACAGGGGGAAACACCGGGGAGCTGTTTTTT.

The chain joins TRBV7-3 to TRBJ1-1; D remains unclear. Trimming took off 0 bases at V and 10 bases at J, with 15 bases between the two ends. CDR1 and CDR2 from the germline V gene are SGHTA and FQGTGA. This CDR3 has 14 amino acids. The DNA of the CDR3 is TGTGCCAGCAGCTTAACGCCCGACGGCCTCGGAGCTTTCTTT. Protein: CASSLTPDGLGAFF.

In its sample, this clonotype was seen a few times. The rearrangement joins TRBV29-1 to TRBJ1-1, with 9 nucleotides matching TRBD1. CDR1 and CDR2 (germline): SQVTM, ANQGSEA. Germline trimming cut 6 bases from V and 10 bases from J; bases unmatched to any gene: 9. CDR3 length: 12 amino acids. This CDR3 is CSVEGQGLTAFF. CDR3 DNA sequence: TGCAGCGTCGAGGGACAGGGCTTAACAGCTTTCTTT.

This clonotype was seen a few times. V gene TRBV3-1 combines with J gene TRBJ2-5; the D gene is possibly TRBD2 (5 bases). CDR3 length: 15 amino acids. Germline lookup yields CDR1 LGHDT and CDR2 YNNKEL (reference sequence). V shed 3 bases and J shed 2 bases, with 13 bases lying between them. The CDR3, as DNA: TGTGCCAGCAGCCACTATGGGGAGTTTCAAGAGACCCAGTACTTC. Translation gives CASSHYGEFQETQYF.

The V gene is TRBV29-1, the J gene TRBJ2-1; the match to TRBD2 covers 11 bases. J was trimmed by 10 bases and V by 3 bases; bases with no gene match: 8. This CDR3 has 14 residues. Germline values: CDR1 SQVTM, CDR2 ANQGSEA. The CDR3 DNA reads as TGCAGCGTTGATAGACTAGCGGGGTCCCGGGAGCAGTTCTTC. Encoded protein: CSVDRLAGSREQFF.

The genes are TRBV5-1 and TRBJ2-2; D possibly corresponds to TRBD2 (5 bases). Germline loops: CDR1 SGHRS, CDR2 YFSETQ. The CDR3 is made up of 17 amino acids. Trimming shortened V by 0 bases and J by 5 bases, and 17 bases separated the two germline ends. The chain's CDR3 is CASSLAVGPGRTGELFF. CDR3 sequence (DNA): TGCGCCAGCAGCTTGGCCGTAGGGCCGGGAAGGACCGGGGAGCTGTTTTTT. Full variable domain (missing parts from reference TRBV5-1 and TRBJ2-2): KAGVTQTPRYLIKTRGQQVTLSCSPISGHRSVSWYQQTPGQGLQFLFEYFSETQRNKGNFPGRFSGRQFSNSRSEMNVSTLELGDSALYLCASSLAVGPGRTGELFFGEGSRLTVL.

This chain joins TRBV7-6 and TRBJ1-1; D is unresolved. Germline values: CDR1 SGHVS, CDR2 FNYEAQ. V was shortened by 6 bases and J by 1 base, with 15 bases between the two germline ends. This CDR3 contains 15 residues. The CDR3 loop is CASSSFSAGNTEAFF. Here the CDR3 DNA reads TGTGCCAGCAGTTCTTTTTCGGCGGGGAACACTGAAGCTTTCTTT.

This clonotype was seen more than once but under ten times. This chain connects TRBV30 to TRBJ2-7; possibly TRBD2 for D (6 bases). Germline V gene lookup returns CDR1 GTSNPN and CDR2 SVGIG (reference sequence). The CDR3 is 16 residues long. V dropped 1 base and J dropped 1 base, with 17 bases sitting between them. The CDR3 nucleotides read TGTGCCTGGAGTGGGGCTCGGGGGAGCCCGTCCTACGAGCAGTACTTC. Protein product: CAWSGARGSPSYEQYF.

V is TRBV4-1 and J is TRBJ1-1; D gene uncertain. Trimming removed 1 base from V and 5 bases from J, with 11 bases in between. Germline V CDR1 and CDR2: MGHRA, YSYEKL. CDR3 length: 14 amino acids. This CDR3 reads CASSQVGSGTEAFF. The CDR3 nucleotides read TGCGCCAGCAGCCAAGTTGGCAGTGGGACTGAAGCTTTCTTT.

The chain uses TRBV6-2 or TRBV6-3 and TRBJ1-4; 9 bases are shared with TRBD1. After removal of 6 bases from V and 8 bases from J, the junction contained 7 bases not matched to a gene. Germline loops: CDR1 MNHEY, CDR2 SVGEGT. This CDR3 region has 14 residues. Here the CDR3 DNA reads TGTGCCAGCAGCGTCCGGGACAGGGCAGAAAAACTGTTTTTT. Protein sequence: CASSVRDRAEKLFF.

This clonotype was seen many times. V gene TRBV6-1 combines with J gene TRBJ2-7; 13 bases line up with TRBD2. Germline CDR1 is MNHNS and CDR2 is SASEGT. V lost 6 bases, J lost 6 bases, and 8 bases stayed unmatched. This CDR3 spans 15 amino acids. CDR3 nucleotides: TGTGCCAGCAGCTCATGGACTAGCGGGAGAGGCGAGCAGTACTTC. Translated: CASSSWTSGRGEQYF.

This chain joins TRBV6-2 or TRBV6-3 and TRBJ2-2; 11 bases are a match to TRBD2. CDR1 is MNHEY, CDR2 SVGEGT, per germline. Trimming cost V 2 bases and J 7 bases; bases outside gene matches: 6. CDR3 length: 16 amino acids. CDR3 sequence: CASSYRLAGGGGELFF. In DNA form, the CDR3 reads TGTGCCAGCAGTTACCGGCTAGCGGGAGGAGGCGGGGAGCTGTTTTTT.

The chain carries TRBV10-3 and TRBJ1-5; maybe TRBD1 (5 bases). The V and J ends lost 0 bases and 1 base respectively, with 10 bases between them. CDR3 length: 16 residues. The germline V gene encodes CDR1 ENHRY and CDR2 SYGVKD. This chain's CDR3 is CAISESTRDSNQPQHF. The CDR3 coding sequence is TGTGCCATCAGTGAGTCGACTCGGGACAGCAATCAGCCCCAGCATTTT.

There are many counts of this clonotype. The rearrangement links TRBV5-4 to TRBJ1-1, with a tentative D call TRBD1 (6 bases). Germline V gene lookup returns CDR1 SGHNT and CDR2 YYREEE (reference sequence). There are 15 residues in the CDR3. V was trimmed by 0 bases and J by 2 bases, leaving 11 bases between them. The CDR3 here is CASSLVAGANTEAFF. The CDR3 coding sequence is TGTGCCAGCAGCTTGGTTGCAGGGGCAAACACTGAAGCTTTCTTT.

This clonotype occurred a few times. The J gene is TRBJ1-2, the V gene TRBV12-3 or TRBV12-4; D is ambiguous. Trimming took off 6 bases at V and 8 bases at J, with 19 bases between the two ends. The CDR3 loop spans 14 amino acids. The CDR3 coding sequence is TGTGCCAGCAGGAAACCGGGAAACTACCCGGGCTACACCTTC. Residues: CASRKPGNYPGYTF.